This T cell receptor beta chain emerged from a study of T cells in tuberculosis. The sample's time point: new active TB diagnosis, blood taken before or within 7 days of starting treatment. HIV-seronegative South African adults aged 18 years or older had newly diagnosed active tuberculosis. Tuberculosis was confirmed by positive sputum smear and/or M. tuberculosis culture. Using immunoSEQ multiplex PCR, the repertoire was profiled, and TCRdb retains in-frame clones only, with some absent. Of more than 20,000 clones listed, approximately 86% are singletons. V shed 4 bases, J shed 5 bases, and the junction held 5 bases outside the gene matches. This CDR3 is 13 amino acids long. Germline lookup yields CDR1 SGHNT and CDR2 YYREEE (reference sequence).

V usage is TRBV5-4 and J usage is TRBJ2-7, with 8 bases fitting TRBD2. This sample comprised PBMCs, obtained at tuberculosis diagnosis. This TCR derives from an adult with tuberculosis. In DNA form, the CDR3 reads TGTGCCAGCAGCCCGGTCGGGGGGGACGAGCAGTACTTC. It yields the protein CASSPVGGDEQYF.